The 2 T cell receptor beta chains below come from one sample, sequenced in a study of regulatory T cells in long-lasting Graves disease. Regarding time point: newly diagnosed GD, antithyroid drugs for less than 3 months. The authors made the TCR library using RNA they extracted from PBMCs. TCR beta libraries were built with iRepertoire HTBI primers and Arm-PCR of CDR3 regions. In TCRdb, the multiplex PCR reads were re-called with MiXCR into one record per CDR3 protein. The sample contains some 490,000 distinct CDR3 sequences, about 11% of which appear only once. These sequences were also reported in another study, on T cells in Graves' hyperthyroidism and ophthalmopathy.

The sequenced sample was peripheral blood mononuclear cells (PBMCs), obtained at new diagnosis, from a patient treated with antithyroid drugs. The receptors were sampled from a woman aged 25 to 39 with Graves disease.

Ten or more counts support this clonotype. The chain is built from TRBV19 and TRBJ2-5, with D hard to call. V was cut by 4 bases and J by 1 base, with 16 bases left in between. Germline CDR1 reads LNHDA; CDR2 reads SQIVND (reference sequence). This CDR3 has 16 amino acids. The CDR3 protein is CASSSYREGGQETQYF. DNA for the CDR3: TGTGCCAGTAGTAGTTACAGAGAAGGTGGCCAAGAGACCCAGTACTTC. The full variable domain, its missing parts supplied by reference TRBV19 and TRBJ2-5, is DGGITQSPKYLFRKEGQNVTLSCEQNLNHDAMYWYRQDPGQGLRLIYYSQIVNDFQKGDIAEGYSVSREKKESFPLTVTSAQKNPTAFYLCASSSYREGGQETQYFGPGTRLLVL.

The table lists this clonotype with many counts. The rearrangement joins TRBV6-5 to TRBJ2-1; D is perhaps TRBD2 (6 bases). Deletions cut 2 bases from V and 0 bases from J, with 14 bases between. This CDR3 comprises 17 residues. Germline CDR1 MNHEY, CDR2 SVGAGI. The CDR3 is CASSYVFRESSYNEQFF. The CDR3 coding sequence is TGTGCCAGCAGTTACGTTTTTCGGGAGAGCTCCTACAATGAGCAGTTCTTC.